This T cell receptor beta chain was found in a study of cytomegalovirus exposure and HLA in healthy donors. It was healthy bone marrow donors who served as donors. General study results and limits: Among TCR beta chains of equal frequency, HLA-associated ones were more clonally expanded in a later analysis. Later analysis showed TCR association rates varying by HLA locus, highest for DRB1 and lowest for HLA-C. Prior analysis indicated that the majority of TCR beta V segments exhibited productivity approximately 87% or approximately 30% of the time.

A multiplex PCR was run with 60 Vbeta primers and 13 Jbeta primers. The repertoire was sequenced with immunoSEQ multiplex PCR; TCRdb's copy has only in-frame clones and lacks some. The data show 84,000 or so clones, with approximately 77% seen just once and about 4% held by the top ten. About this clone: Its antigen is unknown.

This receptor was taken from a man in his thirties or forties in good health and CMV-seronegative. The material sequenced was PBMCs.

The chain's CDR3 is CASSPAAGPGNTIYF. The CDR3 region has the DNA TGTGCCAGCTCACCGGCCGCAGGGCCTGGAAACACCATATATTTT. V gene TRBV18 combines with J gene TRBJ1-3; D may be TRBD1 (5 bases). V was pared by 3 bases and J by 2 bases, with 11 bases between. Germline V gene sequence: CDR1 KGHSH, CDR2 LQKENI. The CDR3 consists of 15 residues. Using reference TRBV18 and TRBJ1-3 for the parts outside the CDR3, the full variable domain is NAGVMQNPRHLVRRRGQEARLRCSPMKGHSHVYWYRQLPEEGLKFMVYLQKENIIDESGMPKERFSAEFPKEGPSILRIQQVVRGDSAAYFCASSPAAGPGNTIYFGEGSWLTVV.